Listed below are T cell receptor beta chains from one sample, sequenced in a study of blood T cell repertoires in COVID-19. This table comes from immunoSEQ multiplex PCR, and its TCRdb copy is limited to in-frame clones, with some not included. The repertoire includes 65,000 to 80,000 clones, approximately 90% of them detected once, and around 2.8% sits in the top ten. The source material was peripheral blood. The receptors originated from a man aged 65-85 years with active or convalescent COVID-19. The CDR3 runs from the conserved cysteine through the conserved F or W. A D gene is named only where the DNA matches it firmly. For some rows the clone size is stated as once, few or many, or as a class when expanded; others skip it.

D gene	clone size	V gene	J gene	CDR3 protein	CDR3 DNA
TRBD2	NA	TRBV7-3	TRBJ2-1	CASSSTRTSGSDEQFF	TGTGCCAGCAGCTCCACACGGACTAGCGGGAGTGATGAGCAGTTCTTC
NA	NA	TRBV9	TRBJ2-5	CASSSPRGGRETQYF	TGTGCCAGCAGCTCGCCTAGGGGGGGTCGAGAGACCCAGTACTTC
NA	NA	TRBV6-1	TRBJ1-5	CASSEARSGFQPQHF	TGTGCCAGCAGTGAAGCGAGGTCAGGGTTCCAGCCCCAGCATTTT
TRBD1	NA	TRBV5-1	TRBJ1-2	CASSLLQGANYGYTF	TGCGCCAGCAGCTTATTACAGGGGGCAAACTATGGCTACACCTTC
NA	NA	TRBV5-5	TRBJ1-4	CASSLRATNEKLFF	TGTGCCAGCAGCTTGCGTGCAACTAATGAAAAACTGTTTTTT
NA	NA	TRBV29-1	TRBJ1-3	CSAAGPSGNTIYF	TGCAGCGCCGCGGGCCCCTCTGGAAACACCATATATTTT
NA	NA	TRBV5-8	TRBJ1-2	CASSLDRGYSLDYGYTF	TGTGCCAGCAGCTTGGATAGGGGTTATAGTTTAGACTATGGCTACACCTTC
NA	NA	TRBV30	TRBJ1-3	CAWSPIEISGNTIYF	TGTGCCTGGAGTCCGATAGAAATCTCTGGAAACACCATATATTTT
TRBD1	NA	TRBV18	TRBJ1-1	CASSPRQGENTEAFF	TGTGCCAGCTCACCCCGACAGGGGGAGAACACTGAAGCTTTCTTT
NA	NA	TRBV21-1	TRBJ1-3	CASPSQGQGWGNTIYF	TGTGCCAGCCCTAGTCAGGGACAGGGTTGGGGAAACACCATATATTTT
TRBD1	NA	TRBV6-2/TRBV6-3	TRBJ2-2	CASSTTGAAVVGELFF	TGTGCCAGCAGTACAACAGGGGCGGCAGTAGTCGGGGAGCTGTTTTTT
TRBD1	NA	TRBV11-2	TRBJ2-2	CASSFRGGSNTGELFF	TGTGCCAGCAGCTTCCGAGGGGGCTCGAACACCGGGGAGCTGTTTTTT
TRBD2	NA	TRBV5-6	TRBJ2-3	CASHGTSGGLSTDTQYF	TGTGCCAGCCATGGGACTAGCGGGGGCCTAAGCACAGATACGCAGTATTTT
NA	NA	TRBV30	TRBJ1-4	CAWSYGVTNEKLFF	TGTGCCTGGAGTTACGGGGTCACTAATGAAAAACTGTTTTTT
NA	NA	TRBV7-2	TRBJ2-7	CASSFSGTPYEQYF	TGTGCCAGCAGCTTCTCCGGGACACCTTACGAGCAGTACTTC
TRBD2	NA	TRBV3-1/TRBV3-2	TRBJ2-1	CASSQGALAGEQFF	TGTGCCAGCAGCCAAGGGGCCCTAGCGGGTGAGCAGTTCTTC
NA	NA	TRBV11-2	TRBJ1-6	CASSLAPERSPLHF	TGTGCCAGCAGCTTAGCCCCGGAGAGATCACCCCTCCACTTT
NA	NA	TRBV5-1	TRBJ2-1	CASSLSQGFNEQFF	TGCGCCAGCAGCTTGTCCCAGGGTTTCAATGAGCAGTTCTTC
NA	NA	TRBV19	TRBJ1-2	CASRGVDYGYTF	TGTGCCAGTAGGGGCGTGGACTATGGCTACACCTTC
TRBD2	few	TRBV5-1	TRBJ2-2	CASSLPRLAGPHTGELFF	TGCGCCAGCAGCTTGCCCCGACTAGCGGGGCCTCACACCGGGGAGCTGTTTTTT
TRBD2	NA	TRBV3-1/TRBV3-2	TRBJ2-5	CASSQLRGGRETQYF	TGTGCCAGCAGCCAACTGCGGGGGGGCCGAGAGACCCAGTACTTC
NA	NA	TRBV6-5	TRBJ1-3	CASSYSRGISGNTIYF	TGTGCCAGCAGTTACTCGCGCGGGATCTCTGGAAACACCATATATTTT
NA	NA	TRBV2	TRBJ1-1	CASSADRNTEAFF	TGTGCCAGCAGTGCGGACAGGAACACTGAAGCTTTCTTT
NA	NA	TRBV20-1	TRBJ1-1	CSANRNTEAFF	TGCAGTGCTAATAGGAACACTGAAGCTTTCTTT
NA	NA	TRBV28	TRBJ1-4	CASRLQGANEKLFF	TGTGCCAGCCGCCTACAGGGTGCTAATGAAAAACTGTTTTTT
NA	NA	TRBV28	TRBJ2-1	CASRSYNEQFF	TGTGCCAGCCGCTCCTACAATGAGCAGTTCTTC
TRBD1	NA	TRBV5-4	TRBJ2-7	CASSFDRGQTYEQYF	TGTGCCAGCAGCTTTGACAGGGGGCAAACCTACGAGCAGTACTTC
NA	few	TRBV12-1	TRBJ1-2	CASSPGRTRYGYTF	TGTGCCAGCAGCCCAGGGCGAACTCGTTATGGCTACACCTTC
TRBD1	NA	TRBV10-3	TRBJ2-7	CAISESRQGHYEQYF	TGTGCCATCAGTGAGTCCCGACAGGGGCACTACGAGCAGTACTTC
NA	NA	TRBV19	TRBJ2-5	CASSIGEYQETQYF	TGTGCCAGTAGTATAGGAGAGTACCAAGAGACCCAGTACTTC
NA	NA	TRBV5-6	TRBJ2-5	CASSFGGLQETQYF	TGTGCCAGCAGCTTCGGGGGACTCCAAGAGACCCAGTACTTC
NA	NA	TRBV7-2	TRBJ1-1	CASSLSLGGYTEAFF	TGTGCCAGCAGCTTAAGTTTGGGGGGGTACACTGAAGCTTTCTTT
NA	NA	TRBV12-5	TRBJ1-5	CASGAIIQGIQPQHF	TGTGCTAGTGGCGCCATAATCCAGGGGATCCAGCCCCAGCATTTT
TRBD2	once	TRBV5-1	TRBJ2-1	CASTAASGSSYNEQFF	TGCGCCAGCACTGCAGCTAGCGGGAGCTCCTACAATGAGCAGTTCTTC
TRBD2	NA	TRBV13	TRBJ2-3	CASSPNRAGAGTDTQYF	TGTGCCAGCAGCCCCAATCGAGCGGGAGCTGGCACAGATACGCAGTATTTT
NA	NA	TRBV6-5	TRBJ1-2	CASSRAYGYTF	TGTGCCAGCAGTAGAGCCTATGGCTACACCTTC
TRBD2	NA	TRBV7-2	TRBJ2-7	CASRLAGDHEQYF	TGTGCCAGCCGACTAGCGGGAGACCACGAGCAGTACTTC
TRBD1	NA	TRBV19	TRBJ1-5	CASLTGGAGIGNQPQHF	TGTGCCAGTCTTACAGGGGGCGCAGGTATCGGCAATCAGCCCCAGCATTTT
NA	NA	TRBV30	TRBJ1-1	CAWNGAGNGLAFF	TGTGCCTGGAACGGCGCGGGGAATGGGTTGGCTTTCTTT
NA	NA	TRBV6-6	TRBJ1-2	CASSYGRGYGYTF	TGTGCCAGCAGTTACGGCAGGGGCTATGGCTACACCTTC
TRBD1	NA	TRBV6-5	TRBJ1-2	CASSSTGNYGYTF	TGTGCCAGCAGCTCGACAGGGAACTATGGCTACACCTTC
TRBD2	NA	TRBV5-1	TRBJ2-6	CPSRFGGAGANVLTF	TGCCCCAGCAGGTTTGGGGGGGCTGGGGCCAACGTCCTGACTTTC
TRBD2	NA	TRBV19	TRBJ2-3	CASSIQAGSPLNTDTQYF	TGTGCCAGTAGTATCCAAGCGGGGTCCCCTTTAAACACAGATACGCAGTATTTT
NA	NA	TRBV19	TRBJ1-5	CASSSFWPQHF	TGTGCCAGTAGTTCGTTTTGGCCCCAGCATTTT
TRBD1	once	TRBV4-2	TRBJ2-7	CASSQGQGPAYEQYF	TGTGCCAGCAGCCAGGGACAGGGCCCTGCCTACGAGCAGTACTTC
TRBD2	few	TRBV2	TRBJ2-3	CASTGLADTDTQYF	TGTGCCAGCACCGGACTAGCGGACACAGATACGCAGTATTTT
TRBD1	NA	TRBV9	TRBJ1-2	CASTQGAIFTYGYTF	TGTGCCAGCACCCAGGGGGCGATTTTCACCTATGGCTACACCTTC
TRBD2	NA	TRBV12-3/TRBV12-4	TRBJ2-1	CASSTWDYEQFF	TGTGCCAGCAGTACCTGGGACTACGAGCAGTTCTTC
TRBD2	NA	TRBV27	TRBJ2-2	CASSPSGRANTGELFF	TGTGCCAGCAGTCCAAGCGGGAGGGCGAACACCGGGGAGCTGTTTTTT
NA	NA	TRBV6-5	TRBJ1-5	CASSSGRGNQPQHF	TGTGCCAGCAGTTCGGGCAGGGGCAATCAGCCCCAGCATTTT
NA	NA	TRBV5-6	TRBJ2-3	CASSGYGSTDTQYF	TGTGCCAGCAGCGGCTACGGGAGCACAGATACGCAGTATTTT
TRBD1	NA	TRBV7-2	TRBJ2-1	CASSPYTGASSYNEQFF	TGTGCCAGCAGCCCCTATACAGGGGCTTCTTCCTACAATGAGCAGTTCTTC